This TCR beta chain was recovered during a study of response to subunit inactivated influenza vaccine. Study-level findings and limits: Authors suggested seasonal influenza vaccinations each recruit few new T cells.

The germline CDR1 and CDR2 sequences are DFQATT and SNEGSKA (reference sequence). The CDR3 loop spans 16 amino acids. The junction had 16 bases not matched to a gene; V was cut back by 4 bases and J by 6 bases. TCRdb reprocessed the RT-PCR reads via MiXCR and lists one record per CDR3 protein. The sample has over 150,000 distinct CDR3 sequences, over 8.5% seen once. On this clonotype: Its antigen remains unidentified.

The J gene is TRBJ2-3, the V gene TRBV20-1; 7 bases fit TRBD2. The sequenced sample was CD8+ T cells sorted from PBMCs, obtained around 2 years after vaccination. This TCR was sampled from a man in his fifties or sixties who received an inactivated influenza vaccine. The CDR3 DNA sequence: TGCAGTGCTACCTCTACTCGAGGCGGGAGCCCGGATACGCAGTATTTT. This sequence encodes CSATSTRGGSPDTQYF.